This T cell receptor (beta chain) was documented in a study of post-analysis software for immune sequencing data. Turning to the study itself: Multiple sclerosis in the patients followed relapsing-remitting, secondary progressive and progressive-relapsing courses. Points from the study as a whole: Versus controls, multiple sclerosis patients showed significantly lower diversity (normalized Chao1). Under the F measure, samples that were prepared in one batch clustered strongly together. Controls showed lower frequencies than patients for roughly 5 TRBV segments, and TRBV5-6, TRBV5-1 and TRBV20-1 were among these.

To note about this clonotype: The antigen is undetermined.

Unique molecular identifiers were carried by the TCR beta cDNA libraries. Some 500,000 cDNA molecules came from 1 to 10 million T cells. TCRdb re-analysed the PCR reads in MiXCR, keeping a single row per CDR3 protein. The sample lists 400,000 to 500,000 distinct CDR3 sequences, about 39% occurring once. Germline V gene data show CDR1 as SGHRS and CDR2 as YFSETQ. The V end lost 2 bases, the J end lost 4 bases, and 13 bases lay between the germline ends. CDR3 size: 15 residues. The sample was blood. The clonotype comes from a girl between 2 and 10 years old with multiple sclerosis. The chain couples TRBV5-1 to TRBJ1-5; D remains unclear. The CDR3 nucleotides are TGCGCCAGCAGCTTAACAGCAGGCCAGAATCAGCCCCAGCATTTT. As protein: CASSLTAGQNQPQHF.